The rows below give T cell receptor beta chains drawn from one sample of a study of metastatic and nonmetastatic thyroid tumors. TCRdb reprocessed the PCR reads via MiXCR. This sample has approximately 60,000 clones, with roughly 29% found just once. Input material: blood. Receptors were obtained from a female donor with papillary thyroid cancer or a benign thyroid nodule (not recorded which). Some clones in this sample may be carry-over from other donors' samples. Each CDR3 is given with its conserved first and last residue. The D gene is left open where the match is weak. The size of a clone is reported for some rows only, either as once, few or many, or as a class for expanded clones.

J gene,clone size,V gene,D gene,CDR3 DNA,CDR3 protein
TRBJ2-7,NA,TRBV18,NA,TGTGCCAGCTCACCCGGTGACTCCTACGAGCAGTACTTC,CASSPGDSYEQYF
TRBJ1-1,many,TRBV10-3,NA,TGTGCCATCAGTGAGGTTGGGATGAACACTGAAGCTTTCTTT,CAISEVGMNTEAFF
TRBJ2-1,NA,TRBV6-2/TRBV6-3,TRBD1,TGTGCCAGCAGAACGATACCGGGACAGTACGAATTCTCCTACAATGAGCAGTTCTTC,CASRTIPGQYEFSYNEQFF
TRBJ1-5,few,TRBV5-1,NA,TGCGCCAGCAGCTTGGGGGACACAGGACTTAGCAATCAGCCCCAGCATTTT,CASSLGDTGLSNQPQHF
TRBJ2-5,few,TRBV6-6,TRBD2,TGTGCCAGCAGTTACTCGAGGGCTAGCGGGACGGAGACCCAGTACTTC,CASSYSRASGTETQYF
TRBJ2-1,many,TRBV7-3,NA,TGTGCCAGCAGCTTAACCCAGGGGGGGGGCAATGAGCAGTTCTTC,CASSLTQGGGNEQFF
TRBJ2-7,NA,TRBV7-2,NA,TGTGCCAGCAGCGTAGGAGGAGCCTACGAGCAGTACTTC,CASSVGGAYEQYF
TRBJ2-1,few,TRBV6-4,NA,TGTGCCAGCAGTGCTTATGGGGGGTGGAATGAGCAGTTCTTC,CASSAYGGWNEQFF
TRBJ1-2,NA,TRBV2,NA,TGTGCCAGCAGTGAATTGGCAACCGGCAACTATGGCTACACCTTC,CASSELATGNYGYTF
TRBJ2-2,NA,TRBV2,TRBD2,TGTGCCAGCAGTGGGTCTAGCGGGAGGGCCTTCGGGGAGCTGTTTTTT,CASSGSSGRAFGELFF
TRBJ2-5,once,TRBV19,TRBD2,TGTGCCAGTAGTGCTGAGGGACTAGCGGGGGAAGAGACCCAGTACTTC,CASSAEGLAGEETQYF
TRBJ1-4,few,TRBV27,NA,TGTGCCAGCAGTTTAGATTTGTCAGCTAATGAAAAACTGTTTTTT,CASSLDLSANEKLFF
TRBJ2-7,few,TRBV2,NA,TGTGCCAGCAGTGCCCCGGAGTGGCAGTACTTC,CASSAPEWQYF
TRBJ1-5,NA,TRBV5-1,TRBD1,TGCGCCAGCAGCGAGGGGACAGGGGAGGATCAGCCCCAGCATTTT,CASSEGTGEDQPQHF
TRBJ2-2,few,TRBV6-2/TRBV6-3,NA,TGTGCCAGCAGTTACTCGAAGGCTGGCGGGGAGCTGTTTTTT,CASSYSKAGGELFF
TRBJ2-7,many,TRBV6-5,TRBD2,TGTGCCAGCAGTTACTCTCGTACTAGCGGGAGCAACGAGCAGTACTTC,CASSYSRTSGSNEQYF
TRBJ1-1,NA,TRBV28,NA,TGTGCCAGCAGTGCCCGGACGGAAGCTTTCTTT,CASSARTEAFF
TRBJ2-7,NA,TRBV7-9,TRBD1,TGTGCCAGCAGCACACAGGGGGCAGGATACGAGCAGTACTTC,CASSTQGAGYEQYF
TRBJ1-2,NA,TRBV6-1,NA,TGTGCCAGCAGCCACCGGGGTTCCTACGGCTACACCTTC,CASSHRGSYGYTF
TRBJ2-3,NA,TRBV10-3,TRBD2,TGTGCCATCAGTGAGTCGGGTAGCGGGAGTGGAAGCACAGATACGCAGTATTTT,CAISESGSGSGSTDTQYF
TRBJ2-2,many,TRBV14,NA,TGTGCCAGCAGCCATGTAATGGGCGGGGAGCTGTTTTTT,CASSHVMGGELFF
TRBJ2-2,few,TRBV7-6,TRBD1,TGTGCCAGCAGCTTAAGGGGGCAGGGCACCGGGGAGCTGTTTTTT,CASSLRGQGTGELFF
TRBJ1-6,NA,TRBV7-3,NA,TGTGCCAGCAGCTTAGACAGGTTGGATTCACCCCTCCACTTT,CASSLDRLDSPLHF
TRBJ2-7,NA,TRBV20-1,NA,TGCAGTGCTAGAGTTCACGCAGGCGGGGAGCAGTACTTC,CSARVHAGGEQYF
TRBJ2-3,few,TRBV10-1,TRBD2,TGCGCCAGCAGTGATATTCGCGGGGGATCCACAGATACGCAGTATTTT,CASSDIRGGSTDTQYF
TRBJ2-7,NA,TRBV2,NA,TGTGCCAGCAGTGATAGCTGGAGGAGGTACGAGCAGTACTTC,CASSDSWRRYEQYF
TRBJ2-7,NA,TRBV3-1,TRBD2,TGTGCCAGCAGCCAAGATGCAGCGGGAGCCAAGGCGCAGTACTTC,CASSQDAAGAKAQYF
TRBJ1-2,NA,TRBV5-4,NA,TGTGCCAGCAGCTTGGTTTCGGACGATCCTAACTATGGCTACACCTTC,CASSLVSDDPNYGYTF
TRBJ2-1,NA,TRBV11-2,TRBD1,TGTGCCAGCAGCTTAGTTTGGGGACAGGGTTGGAATGAGCAGTTCTTC,CASSLVWGQGWNEQFF
TRBJ1-6,NA,TRBV30,NA,TGTGCCTGGTCTACGGGACGGGAAAATTCACCCCTCCACTTT,CAWSTGRENSPLHF
TRBJ2-7,NA,TRBV5-1,TRBD2,TGCGCCAGCAGCGCTGGGACTAGCGGGAGCCTCTACGAGCAGTACTTC,CASSAGTSGSLYEQYF
TRBJ1-3,NA,TRBV30,NA,TGTGCCTGGAAAGTGGTAGCTGGAAACACCATATATTTT,CAWKVVAGNTIYF
TRBJ2-5,many,TRBV20-1,TRBD2,TGCAGTGCTAATGGGGGGACTACTCAAGAGACCCAGTACTTC,CSANGGTTQETQYF
TRBJ2-2,NA,TRBV11-2,NA,TGTGCCAGCAGCGCCCCGGAGGGGCTGGACACCGGGGAGCTGTTTTTT,CASSAPEGLDTGELFF
TRBJ2-7,NA,TRBV2,NA,TGTGCCAGCAGCCCCCGCTACGGGCAGTACTTC,CASSPRYGQYF
TRBJ2-3,NA,TRBV6-1,TRBD2,TGTGCCAGCAGTGAAGTACTAGCGGGGAACACAGATACGCAGTATTTT,CASSEVLAGNTDTQYF